Below, 14 T cell receptor beta chains from the same sample are listed, as sequenced in a study of blood T cell repertoires in COVID-19. Some clones are missing from TCRdb's copy, which holds only in-frame ones; the method was immunoSEQ multiplex PCR. Found here are around 140,000 clones, 86% of them singletons; the top ten hold 4.3%. The specimen was PBMCs or T cells enriched from blood (not recorded which). These receptors originate from a man in his fifties who had recovered from COVID-19.

The genes are TRBV5-1 and TRBJ2-6; 11 bases fit TRBD1. Per the germline V gene, CDR1 is SGHRS and CDR2 is YFSETQ. V was pared by 3 bases and J by 0 bases, with 2 bases of the junction left unmatched. This CDR3 region has 17 residues. The chain's CDR3 is CASSSDRGLSGANVLTF. CDR3 DNA sequence: TGCGCCAGCAGCTCGGACAGGGGGCTCTCTGGGGCCAACGTCCTGACTTTC.

The chain links TRBV28 to TRBJ2-3; 7 positions agree with TRBD2. CDR1 is MDHEN and CDR2 is SYDVKM in the germline V gene. The CDR3 extends over 15 amino acids. V trimming: 2 bases; J trimming: 7 bases; junction bases outside the gene matches: 9. Written as DNA, the CDR3 is TGTGCCAGCAGTTTACCGCCGGGTAGCGGGTATACGCAGTATTTT. This encodes CASSLPPGSGYTQYF.

The chain combines TRBV20-1 with TRBJ2-2; D remains unclear. V was cut by 0 bases and J by 7 bases, with 3 bases left in between. The CDR3 extends over 11 amino acids. Per germline, CDR1 DFQATT and CDR2 SNEGSKA (reference sequence). As DNA, the CDR3 is TGCAGTGCTAGAGAGCGCGGGGAGCTGTTTTTT. It yields the protein CSARERGELFF.

In its sample, this clone was seen a few times. The chain joins TRBV19 to TRBJ1-3; D is unresolved. Germline V gene data show CDR1 as LNHDA and CDR2 as SQIVND (reference sequence). This CDR3 comprises 13 residues. The ends were cut back, 7 bases at V and 0 bases at J, with 7 bases in the middle. In DNA, the CDR3 is TGTGCCAGTATGTGGAGCTCTGGAAACACCATATATTTT. This codes for CASMWSSGNTIYF.

V usage is TRBV20-1 and J usage is TRBJ2-5; D might be TRBD2 (5 bases). Germline-derived CDR1 and CDR2 are DFQATT and SNEGSKA (reference sequence). CDR3 length equals 11 residues. Trimming removed 3 bases at V and 4 bases at J, with 6 bases between. The CDR3 here is CSARRAETQYF. Here the CDR3 DNA reads TGCAGTGCTAGGAGGGCAGAGACCCAGTACTTC.

The rearrangement uses TRBV9 and TRBJ1-5, with TRBD1 as a possible D gene (5 bases). The CDR3 length is 17 residues. The ends were cut back, 4 bases at V and 0 bases at J, with 17 bases in the middle. CDR1 is SGDLS and CDR2 is YYNGEE in the germline V gene. CDR3 residues: CASSPDPDTYSNQPQHF. The CDR3 bases are TGTGCCAGCAGCCCCGACCCGGACACATATAGCAATCAGCCCCAGCATTTT.

The J gene is TRBJ1-4, the V gene TRBV2; maybe TRBD1 (5 bases). CDR3 length: 14 residues. CDR1 SNHLY and CDR2 FYNNEI come from the germline V gene. The V gene lost 7 bases and the J gene lost 4 bases, with 13 bases spanning the gap. In DNA form, the CDR3 reads TGTGCCAGCACGGGGGGACTGCGTAATGAAAAACTGTTTTTT. It yields the protein CASTGGLRNEKLFF.

This chain uses TRBV30 with TRBJ1-5; D is uncertain. Germline CDR1 is GTSNPN and CDR2 is SVGIG (reference sequence). V was shortened by 2 bases and J by 5 bases, with 13 bases between the two germline ends. This CDR3 is 14 amino acids long. Here the CDR3 DNA reads TGTGCCTGGAGTCCCGTCTCCACGGATCAGCCCCAGCATTTT. It is translated as CAWSPVSTDQPQHF.

The chain employs TRBV7-2 and TRBJ1-2; 9 bases align to TRBD1. V trimming: 4 bases; J trimming: 6 bases; junction bases outside the gene matches: 3. Germline CDR1 is SGHTA and CDR2 is FQGNSA. This CDR3 is built from 13 residues. CDR3 amino acids: CASSSRTGDGYTF. The CDR3 nucleotides read TGTGCCAGCAGCTCTAGGACAGGGGATGGCTACACCTTC.

V gene TRBV7-2 combines with J gene TRBJ1-3, with 8 bases aligning to TRBD1. V was clipped by 5 bases and J by 1 base; unmatched bases: 10. Germline CDR1 reads SGHTA; CDR2 reads FQGNSA. CDR3 size: 17 residues. The CDR3 loop reads CASSQGKDRASGNTIYF. The CDR3 DNA sequence: TGTGCCAGCAGCCAAGGTAAGGACAGGGCGTCTGGAAACACCATATATTTT.

The CDR3 coding sequence is TGTGCCACGATGATGCAAGGGACAGTCTACGAGCAGTACTTC. As protein: CATMMQGTVYEQYF. The V call is TRBV27, the J call TRBJ2-7, with 7 bases fitting TRBD1. Germline V gene data show CDR1 as MNHEY and CDR2 as SMNVEV (reference sequence). V shed 10 bases and J 3 bases; nucleotides not matched to a gene: 12. This CDR3 region has 14 residues.

The J gene is TRBJ2-1, the V gene TRBV24-1; 8 bases line up with TRBD2. Per the germline V gene, CDR1 is KGHDR and CDR2 is SFDVKD. Trimming at V came to 4 bases and at J to 4 bases, leaving 14 bases not matched to a gene. The CDR3 runs 18 residues. This CDR3 reads CATSDSARASGGYNEQFF. DNA for the CDR3: TGTGCCACCAGTGACTCGGCTCGGGCCAGCGGGGGATACAATGAGCAGTTCTTC.

The gene calls are TRBV27 and TRBJ2-3, with 12 bases aligning to TRBD2. V gave up 5 bases and J gave up 4 bases; unmatched junction bases: 10. The CDR3 loop spans 17 amino acids. The germline V gene has CDR1 MNHEY and CDR2 SMNVEV (reference sequence). The CDR3 region has the DNA TGTGCCAGCAGTCTAAGACTAGCGGGAGTCGCTGCAGATACGCAGTATTTT. Its translation is CASSLRLAGVAADTQYF.

The chain employs TRBV5-1 and TRBJ2-5; 9 bases agree with TRBD1. Germline CDR1 and CDR2: SGHRS and YFSETQ. The CDR3 is 15 amino acids. The J segment lost 3 bases and the V segment lost 4 bases, leaving 7 bases of the junction unmatched. CDR3 sequence: CASSGGQGYEETQYF. DNA of the CDR3: TGCGCCAGCAGCGGGGGACAGGGATATGAAGAGACCCAGTACTTC. Looking up the rest from reference TRBV5-1 and TRBJ2-5 gives the full variable domain: KAGVTQTPRYLIKTRGQQVTLSCSPISGHRSVSWYQQTPGQGLQFLFEYFSETQRNKGNFPGRFSGRQFSNSRSEMNVSTLELGDSALYLCASSGGQGYEETQYFGPGTRLLVL.